Each of the 2 T cell receptor beta chains below was sequenced from the same sample in a study of blood T cell repertoires in COVID-19. TCRdb's table, derived via immunoSEQ multiplex PCR, lists solely in-frame clones and lacks some. The sample gives fewer than 150,000 clones, roughly 80% of which show up once; more than 15% is in the top ten. Specimen: PBMCs or T cells enriched from blood (not recorded which). These receptors all come from a man aged 30 to 45 who had recovered from COVID-19.

The chain couples TRBV19 to TRBJ2-2; 7 bases agree with TRBD2. The CDR3 contains 16 residues. V dropped 6 bases and J dropped 2; count of bases not matched to a gene: 9. Germline assignment: CDR1 LNHDA and CDR2 SQIVND (reference sequence). The CDR3 region is CASSRGSGENTGELFF. DNA for the CDR3: TGTGCCAGTAGCCGAGGGAGCGGGGAAAACACCGGGGAGCTGTTTTTT.

This chain uses TRBV21-1 with TRBJ1-5; TRBD1, the D gene given by the table, was not confirmed from the DNA. TRBV21-1 is a pseudogene. The length of the CDR3 is 20 residues. The chain's CDR3 is CASSKKRKTGQGAGNQPQHF. In DNA form, the CDR3 reads TGTGCCAGCAGCAAAAAAAGGAAAACGGGGCAGGGGGCCGGCAATCAGCCCCAGCATTTT.